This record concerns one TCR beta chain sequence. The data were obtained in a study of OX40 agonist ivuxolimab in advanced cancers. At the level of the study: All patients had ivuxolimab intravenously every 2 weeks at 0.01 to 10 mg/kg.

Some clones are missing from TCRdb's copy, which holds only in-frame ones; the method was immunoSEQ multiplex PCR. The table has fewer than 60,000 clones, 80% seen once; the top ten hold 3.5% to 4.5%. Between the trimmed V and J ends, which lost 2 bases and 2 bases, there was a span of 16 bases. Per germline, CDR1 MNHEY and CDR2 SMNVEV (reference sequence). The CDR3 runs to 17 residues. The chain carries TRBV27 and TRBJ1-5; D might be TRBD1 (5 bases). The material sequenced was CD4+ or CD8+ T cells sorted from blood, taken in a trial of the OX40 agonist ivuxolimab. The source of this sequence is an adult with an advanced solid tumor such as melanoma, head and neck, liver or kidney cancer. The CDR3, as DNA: TGTGCCAGCAGTTTAGGGGGGACGGCACCGGGCAATCAGCCCCAGCATTTT. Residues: CASSLGGTAPGNQPQHF.